This T cell receptor (beta chain) emerged from a study of blood T cells in healthy people across ages. Points from the study as a whole: TCR beta diversity tracked closely with naive T cell percentage. Relative to aged donors, long-lived donors carried more naive CD4+ cells and displayed higher diversity. Per million T cells, TCR beta diversity dropped about linearly as age rose.

Of note for this clonotype: Its antigen is unidentified. At one of its ends the junction is not consistent with the germline gene, which may arise from a read error.

The second PCR ran roughly 6 to 11 cycles with a sample-barcoded 5' primer and J-beta primers. Each cDNA molecule, via a template-switch adaptor with 12 random nucleotides, was tagged. From the 5' RACE reads, TCRdb called clonotypes with MiXCR, one entry per CDR3 protein. The sample has more than 550,000 distinct CDR3 sequences, about 20% seen once. The CDR3 is 15 amino acids. Germline V gives CDR1 SGHRS, CDR2 YFSETQ. Sequencing was carried out using blood. This clonotype was obtained from a man between 70 and 80 years old in good health. The J gene is TRBJ1-4, the V gene TRBV5-1, with a possible D match to TRBD1 (5 bases). CDR3 DNA: TGCGCCGGCAGCTTGGATAGCCCGGGGGATGAAAAACTGTTTTTT. Its protein product is CAGSLDSPGDEKLFF.